Listed here are 27 T cell receptor beta chains from one sample, sequenced in a study of blood T cell repertoires in COVID-19. Sequencing was performed with immunoSEQ multiplex PCR; in TCRdb, only in-frame clones are kept and a portion is missing. Of 180,000 or so clones in the sample, about 87% were seen once. The sample taken for sequencing was peripheral blood. Receptor source: a man in his forties with active or convalescent COVID-19.

The rearrangement uses TRBV6-5 and TRBJ1-1; 8 positions agree with TRBD1. The junction had 12 bases not matched to a gene; V was cut back by 8 bases and J by 7 bases. CDR1 is MNHEY and CDR2 is SVGAGI in the germline V gene. This CDR3 is 14 amino acids long. CDR3 sequence (DNA): TGTGCCAGCGTATCAGTGGGACAGGCGATTGAAGCTTTCTTT. This codes for CASVSVGQAIEAFF.

The chain links TRBV3-1 (or the pseudogene TRBV3-2) to TRBJ2-7, with D tentatively TRBD1 (5 bases). The CDR3 extends over 12 amino acids. V was cut by 2 bases and J by 6 bases, with 8 bases left in between. From germline, CDR1 is LGHDT and CDR2 YNNKEL (reference sequence). In DNA form, the CDR3 reads TGTGCCAGCAGCCAACCAGGGCTCGAGCAGTACTTC. Translation gives CASSQPGLEQYF.

The rearrangement joins TRBV7-2 to TRBJ2-3; TRBD1 might be the D (6 bases). V was shortened by 5 bases and J by 5 bases, with 20 bases between the two germline ends. CDR1 and CDR2 (germline): SGHTA, FQGNSA. CDR3 length equals 16 residues. The DNA for the CDR3 is TGTGCCAGCAGCCCCCGGGCCACAGGGCGCGTAGATACGCAGTATTTT. Amino acid sequence: CASSPRATGRVDTQYF.

CDR3 DNA sequence: TGTGCCAGCAGTGGTCTGGGACTGTATAATTCACCCCTCCACTTT. Amino acids: CASSGLGLYNSPLHF. The V gene is TRBV2, the J gene TRBJ1-6; tentatively, D is TRBD1 (5 bases). V was trimmed by 4 bases and J by 4 bases, leaving 11 bases between them. CDR3 length equals 15 residues. Germline V gene sequence: CDR1 SNHLY, CDR2 FYNNEI.

The chain has TRBV29-1 and TRBJ2-7; D is perhaps TRBD2 (5 bases). The CDR3 sequence is 15 residues long. The V gene lost 2 bases and the J gene lost 2 bases, with 16 bases spanning the gap. Germline CDR1 reads SQVTM; CDR2 reads ANQGSEA. The DNA for the CDR3 is TGCAGCGTTGAAATCGGCCCCACGGGGACCTACGAGCAGTACTTC. Its translation is CSVEIGPTGTYEQYF.

V and J are TRBV7-8 and TRBJ2-2, with D possibly TRBD2 on 6 matching bases. The CDR3 loop spans 16 amino acids. V lost 7 bases, J lost 9 bases, and 24 bases lay in between. The germline V gene has CDR1 SGHVS and CDR2 FQNEAQ. For the CDR3, the DNA is TGTGCCAGCACCCAGGCCCGAGGACCCGCGGGGCGGGAGCTGTTTTTT. Translated, it gives CASTQARGPAGRELFF.

This clone was seen only a few times. The gene calls are TRBV9 and TRBJ1-1; D is perhaps TRBD1 (6 bases). Germline CDR1 reads SGDLS; CDR2 reads YYNGEE. CDR3 length equals 13 residues. V lost 3 bases to trimming and J lost 11 bases, with 17 bases between them. As DNA, the CDR3 is TGTGCCAGCAGCGCCGAGGGGGACACTCAGGCTTTCTTT. Translation: CASSAEGDTQAFF.

This chain uses TRBV2 with TRBJ1-2; D is unresolved. This CDR3 is 14 amino acids long. In germline, CDR1 is SNHLY, CDR2 FYNNEI. Trimming took 3 bases from V and 0 from J, leaving 8 bases between them. The CDR3 sequence is CASSEKPANYGYTF. The CDR3 DNA sequence: TGTGCCAGCAGTGAGAAGCCGGCTAACTATGGCTACACCTTC.

The chain has TRBV30 and TRBJ1-3; 9 bases are a match to TRBD1. The CDR3 runs 15 residues. V lost 4 bases, J lost 8 bases, and 12 bases stayed unmatched. Germline V lookup: CDR1 GTSNPN, CDR2 SVGIG (reference sequence). CDR3 DNA: TGTGCCTGGACTTTTAACAGGGGGCATGTAGACACCATATATTTT. This gives the protein CAWTFNRGHVDTIYF.

The chain links TRBV3-1 (or the pseudogene TRBV3-2) to TRBJ2-3, with 9 nucleotides matching TRBD2. Trimming removed 2 bases from V and 4 bases from J; junction bases left unmatched: 4. CDR1 is LGHDT, CDR2 YNNKEL, per germline (reference sequence). This CDR3 comprises 15 residues. CDR3 nucleotide sequence: TGTGCCAGCAGCCAACTAGCGGGGCGGTCAGATACGCAGTATTTT. It yields the protein CASSQLAGRSDTQYF.

The chain uses TRBV18 and TRBJ1-1; 8 bases match TRBD1. CDR1 KGHSH and CDR2 LQKENI come from the germline V gene. V was clipped by 8 bases and J by 1 base; unmatched bases: 3. CDR3 length: 13 amino acids. CDR3 sequence (DNA): TGTGCCAGCCACAGGGGGAGGAACACTGAAGCTTTCTTT. As protein: CASHRGRNTEAFF.

The sample holds one count of this clone. J is TRBJ2-3 and V is TRBV5-1; TRBD1 might be the D (5 bases). CDR3 length equals 16 residues. Between the trimmed V and J ends, which lost 1 base and 3 bases, there was a span of 15 bases. Germline loops: CDR1 SGHRS, CDR2 YFSETQ. This chain's CDR3 is CASSLKSGFGTDTQYF. CDR3 DNA: TGCGCCAGCAGCTTGAAGTCAGGGTTTGGGACAGATACGCAGTATTTT.

The chain employs TRBV14 and TRBJ1-3; D gene ambiguous. Germline V gene lookup returns CDR1 SGHDN and CDR2 FVKESK. The CDR3 extends over 13 amino acids. The germline V and J ends were trimmed by 1 base and 4 bases, with 5 bases remaining between them. The CDR3 sequence is CASSQAEGNTIYF. In DNA, the CDR3 is TGTGCCAGCAGCCAAGCTGAGGGAAACACCATATATTTT.

The chain employs TRBV18 and TRBJ2-2; 10 nucleotides align to TRBD1. Germline V gene data show CDR1 as KGHSH and CDR2 as LQKENI. The CDR3 runs to 15 residues. The V gene end was trimmed by 4 bases and the J gene end by 7 bases; junction bases not matched to a gene: 6. CDR3 nucleotide sequence: TGTGCCAGCTCACGCTCGACAGGGGGCAGCGGGGAGCTGTTTTTT. Amino acid sequence: CASSRSTGGSGELFF.

This clone came up once. The chain is built from TRBV24-1 and TRBJ1-6; 8 bases line up with TRBD1. V was pared by 1 base and J by 9 bases, with 4 bases of the junction left unmatched. Germline V gene sequence: CDR1 KGHDR, CDR2 SFDVKD. There are 15 residues in the CDR3. The CDR3 bases are TGTGCCACCAGTGATTTAAACAGGGGGGGTTCACCCCTCCACTTT. It translates to CATSDLNRGGSPLHF.

This clone was found a few times. This chain joins TRBV10-2 and TRBJ1-2, with TRBD1 as a possible D gene (5 bases). This CDR3 has 12 residues. V lost 7 bases and J 3 bases, leaving 9 bases between the germline ends. Germline assignment: CDR1 WSHSY and CDR2 SAAADI. This chain's CDR3 is CASMRDDYGYTF. The DNA of the CDR3 is TGCGCCAGCATGCGGGACGACTATGGCTACACCTTC.

The chain joins TRBV27 to TRBJ1-2, with 8 bases aligning to TRBD1. CDR1 is MNHEY, CDR2 SMNVEV, per germline (reference sequence). V dropped 5 bases and J dropped 8; count of bases not matched to a gene: 4. The length of the CDR3 is 12 residues. The CDR3 bases are TGTGCCAGCAGTCCCTGGACAGGGGGCTACACCTTC. This translates into CASSPWTGGYTF.

This clone was found once. The chain couples TRBV6-2 or TRBV6-3 to TRBJ2-3; TRBD1 matches at 7 bases. The junction had 4 bases not matched to a gene; V was cut back by 6 bases and J by 4 bases. Germline CDR1 reads MNHEY; CDR2 reads SVGEGT. The CDR3 spans 13 residues. CDR3 residues: CASSRTGADTQYF. CDR3 bases: TGTGCCAGCAGCAGGACAGGTGCAGATACGCAGTATTTT.

This sequence joins TRBV2 and TRBJ2-1, with TRBD1 as a possible D gene (6 bases). Germline CDR1 reads SNHLY; CDR2 reads FYNNEI. This CDR3 has 15 residues. The V end lost 7 bases, the J end lost 3 bases, and 16 bases lay between the germline ends. The CDR3, as DNA: TGTGCCAGCAAGGCAAGCGTCAGGGGCTACAATGAGCAGTTCTTC. Its protein is CASKASVRGYNEQFF.

The gene calls are TRBV6-5 and TRBJ2-2, with TRBD2 matching 7 bases. The CDR3 contains 15 residues. Germline-derived CDR1 and CDR2 are MNHEY and SVGAGI. V lost 6 bases, J lost 4 bases, and 8 bases stayed unmatched. Written as DNA, the CDR3 is TGTGCCAGCAGCTGGGGGAGGGTAAGCACCGGGGAGCTGTTTTTT. It is translated as CASSWGRVSTGELFF.

The chain is built from TRBV6-2 or TRBV6-3 and TRBJ1-3; D may be TRBD1 (5 bases). The CDR3 runs to 16 residues. The germline CDR1 and CDR2 sequences are MNHEY and SVGEGT. Trimming shortened V by 5 bases and J by 0 bases, and 14 bases separated the two germline ends. CDR3 loop: CASSRPGLNSGNTIYF. In DNA, the CDR3 is TGTGCCAGCAGTAGGCCGGGACTAAACTCTGGAAACACCATATATTTT.

CDR3: CAISDAQLNTEAFF. CDR3 coding DNA: TGTGCCATCAGTGATGCACAGCTAAACACTGAAGCTTTCTTT. The gene calls are TRBV10-3 and TRBJ1-1; D call uncertain. Germline V gives CDR1 ENHRY, CDR2 SYGVKD. V lost 3 bases and J 2 bases, leaving 10 bases between the germline ends. The CDR3 consists of 14 residues.

The J gene is TRBJ2-1, the V gene TRBV11-2, with 7 bases aligning to TRBD2. The germline V gene encodes CDR1 SGHAT and CDR2 FQNNGV. The CDR3 loop spans 15 amino acids. The trim removed 3 bases at V and 3 bases at J, leaving 5 bases unmatched. CDR3 sequence: CASSFGRDGYNEQFF. CDR3 sequence (DNA): TGTGCCAGCAGCTTTGGGAGGGACGGCTACAATGAGCAGTTCTTC. Filled out from reference TRBV11-2 and TRBJ2-1, the complete variable domain reads EAGVAQSPRYKIIEKRQSVAFWCNPISGHATLYWYQQILGQGPKLLIQFQNNGVVDDSQLPKDRFSAERLKGVDSTLKIQPAKLEDSAVYLCASSFGRDGYNEQFFGPGTRLTVL.

CDR3 DNA sequence: TGTGCCAGCAGTTCAACGGGCCCGGGGAGGGCAACTAATGAAAAACTGTTTTTT. As protein: CASSSTGPGRATNEKLFF. The V call is TRBV28, the J call TRBJ1-4; D remains unclear. The CDR3 is made up of 18 amino acids. Germline V gene data show CDR1 as MDHEN and CDR2 as SYDVKM. Between the trimmed V and J ends, which lost 4 bases and 0 bases, there was a span of 18 bases. The full variable domain, with the rest looked up from reference TRBV28 and TRBJ1-4, is DVKVTQSSRYLVKRTGEKVFLECVQDMDHENMFWYRQDPGLGLRLIYFSYDVKMKEKGDIPEGYSVSREKKERFSLILESASTNQTSMYLCASSSTGPGRATNEKLFFGSGTQLSVL.

The V and J genes are TRBV7-9 and TRBJ1-1, with 8 nucleotides matching TRBD1. Trimming cost V 1 base and J 9 bases; bases outside gene matches: 7. This CDR3 contains 14 residues. Germline V gene lookup returns CDR1 SEHNR and CDR2 FQNEAQ (reference sequence). The CDR3 loop reads CASSLGTGISQAFF. In DNA form, the CDR3 reads TGTGCCAGCAGCTTAGGGACAGGGATCTCCCAAGCTTTCTTT.

The V gene is TRBV6-5, the J gene TRBJ1-5; D might be TRBD1 (5 bases). The CDR3 is 13 residues long. Germline V gene data show CDR1 as MNHEY and CDR2 as SVGAGI. V lost 4 bases and J 7 bases, leaving 11 bases between the germline ends. The DNA for the CDR3 is TGTGCCAGCAGTTCGGGGGGAGTCCAGCCCCAGCATTTT. Translated, it gives CASSSGGVQPQHF.

The chain couples TRBV10-2 to TRBJ2-3; 7 nucleotides align to TRBD2. This CDR3 is 19 amino acids long. V trimming: 3 bases; J trimming: 0 bases; junction bases outside the gene matches: 15. CDR1 is WSHSY and CDR2 is SAAADI in the germline V gene. The CDR3 nucleotides are TGCGCCAGCAGTGAAAGGAGCCCTAGCGGCGCTGTTAGCACAGATACGCAGTATTTT. This codes for CASSERSPSGAVSTDTQYF.